This entry describes one T cell receptor beta chain. The CDR3 runs 15 residues. Trimming removed 5 bases from V and 8 bases from J, with 21 bases in between. CDR1 and CDR2 (germline): SGHTA, FQGNSA. Sequencing was performed with immunoSEQ multiplex PCR; in TCRdb, only in-frame clones are kept and a portion is missing. The data hold 150,000 to 200,000 clones, with roughly 80% observed a single time. The record originates from a study of blood T cell repertoires in COVID-19. The clonotype was recovered from a woman between 45 and 60 years old who had recovered from COVID-19. Sequenced material: PBMCs or T cells enriched from blood (not recorded which). The chain combines TRBV7-2 with TRBJ1-2; the D gene is possibly TRBD1 (5 bases). The CDR3 is CASSPDVGGGRGYTF. CDR3 in DNA: TGTGCCAGCAGCCCAGATGTCGGGGGAGGTAGGGGCTACACCTTC.